These T cell receptor beta chains were read from a single sample in a study of blood T cell repertoires in COVID-19. Only in-frame clones appear in the TCRdb table, and some are missing; sequencing was by immunoSEQ multiplex PCR. The table records over 200,000 clones, approximately 90% of them present only once. The specimen sequenced was peripheral blood. All receptors derive from a man aged 30-40 years who had recovered from COVID-19. CDR3s leave out the opening cysteine and the closing phenylalanine or tryptophan. Some rows mark clone size as missing; the rest say once, few, many or name a class of expanded clone.

V gene: TRBV21-1; clone size: .; CDR3 protein: ASSKGPTRQHPPYEQY
V gene: TRBV6-2/TRBV6-3; clone size: .; CDR3 protein: ASSYSEGTEAF
V gene: TRBV7-9; clone size: few; CDR3 protein: ASSQTGTTEAF
V gene: TRBV12-5; clone size: .; CDR3 protein: ASGLGQQQF
V gene: TRBV6-2/TRBV6-3; clone size: once; CDR3 protein: ASSLPSVNTEAF
V gene: TRBV12-5; clone size: .; CDR3 protein: ASGLVQGETQY
V gene: TRBV7-2; clone size: once; CDR3 protein: ASSPGLAGGKY
V gene: TRBV2; clone size: .; CDR3 protein: ASIGRDLNYGYT
V gene: TRBV19; clone size: once; CDR3 protein: ASRRRADTIY
V gene: TRBV19; clone size: .; CDR3 protein: ASSIQGLNTEAF
V gene: TRBV3-1/TRBV3-2; clone size: few; CDR3 protein: ASSQTTGGLEKLF
V gene: TRBV6-5; clone size: .; CDR3 protein: ASSYWFSRSTEAF
V gene: TRBV3-1/TRBV3-2; clone size: .; CDR3 protein: ASSIIGANTEAF
V gene: TRBV19; clone size: .; CDR3 protein: ASSPTTSPIADTQY
V gene: TRBV7-2; clone size: .; CDR3 protein: ASSSLAGVWETQY
V gene: TRBV5-5; clone size: .; CDR3 protein: ASSLAGDTEAF
V gene: TRBV3-1/TRBV3-2; clone size: .; CDR3 protein: ASSPQWGGEQY
V gene: TRBV18; clone size: .; CDR3 protein: ASSPRAANLETQY
V gene: TRBV19; clone size: .; CDR3 protein: ASNTGELGYEQY
V gene: TRBV29-1; clone size: .; CDR3 protein: SAQGQGIYEQY
V gene: TRBV7-2; clone size: .; CDR3 protein: AASLEAF
V gene: TRBV12-5; clone size: .; CDR3 protein: ASGWAQDTEAF
V gene: TRBV7-2; clone size: .; CDR3 protein: ASSLVVGAGGDTQY
V gene: TRBV19; clone size: .; CDR3 protein: ASSIRGTSGAHEQF
V gene: TRBV20-1; clone size: once; CDR3 protein: SASWQGSSYEQY
V gene: TRBV10-3; clone size: .; CDR3 protein: AISDSTGSYEQY
V gene: TRBV7-2; clone size: .; CDR3 protein: ASSPEGGGPSSYNEQF
V gene: TRBV9; clone size: .; CDR3 protein: ASAPGGGITDTQY
V gene: TRBV5-6; clone size: .; CDR3 protein: ASSRTGSGAF
V gene: TRBV4-1; clone size: once; CDR3 protein: ASSQDSVQASEAF
V gene: TRBV19; clone size: .; CDR3 protein: ASSPLDRGTEAF
V gene: TRBV19; clone size: .; CDR3 protein: ASSARGRGYGYT
V gene: TRBV6-6; clone size: .; CDR3 protein: ASSRQGNTEAF
V gene: TRBV6-5; clone size: .; CDR3 protein: ASMTGNTEAF
V gene: TRBV7-8; clone size: once; CDR3 protein: ASSLSGHPYNEQF
V gene: TRBV6-4; clone size: .; CDR3 protein: ASSEGALF
V gene: TRBV21-1; clone size: .; CDR3 protein: ASSRRCLTCTDTQY
V gene: TRBV19; clone size: .; CDR3 protein: ASSGTGDNSPLH
V gene: TRBV6-5; clone size: .; CDR3 protein: ASSTTHRNEKLF
V gene: TRBV4-3; clone size: .; CDR3 protein: ASSQDNSYRTGYT
V gene: TRBV5-5; clone size: .; CDR3 protein: ASSLVVQPNQPQH
V gene: TRBV6-6; clone size: .; CDR3 protein: ASSYQKTQY
V gene: TRBV11-3; clone size: .; CDR3 protein: ASSLGVAGGPTDTQY
V gene: TRBV3-1/TRBV3-2; clone size: .; CDR3 protein: ASSRGGHPY
V gene: TRBV3-1/TRBV3-2; clone size: .; CDR3 protein: ASSQESLEGV
V gene: TRBV27; clone size: .; CDR3 protein: ASSMWGDTGELF
V gene: TRBV19; clone size: .; CDR3 protein: ASSVTGQGNTIY
V gene: TRBV7-9; clone size: .; CDR3 protein: ASSLPGGGSYGYT
V gene: TRBV15; clone size: .; CDR3 protein: ATSGQGAVYEQY
V gene: TRBV27; clone size: once; CDR3 protein: ASSPQTKGWTEAF
V gene: TRBV7-2; clone size: .; CDR3 protein: ASSTQTGGTEAF
V gene: TRBV7-2; clone size: .; CDR3 protein: ASSLVLGHTGELF
V gene: TRBV12-3/TRBV12-4; clone size: .; CDR3 protein: ASSSDNYRGYT
V gene: TRBV10-3; clone size: .; CDR3 protein: AITGGGQGNYGYT
V gene: TRBV5-4; clone size: .; CDR3 protein: ASSSGSREDRANYGYT
V gene: TRBV19; clone size: .; CDR3 protein: ASRGQGSQPQH
V gene: TRBV4-2; clone size: .; CDR3 protein: ASSQGDSPYNEQF
V gene: TRBV7-2; clone size: .; CDR3 protein: ASSAGLALYEQY
V gene: TRBV6-5; clone size: .; CDR3 protein: ASSYGDSSSGNTIY
V gene: TRBV5-4; clone size: few; CDR3 protein: ASSGQMNTEAF